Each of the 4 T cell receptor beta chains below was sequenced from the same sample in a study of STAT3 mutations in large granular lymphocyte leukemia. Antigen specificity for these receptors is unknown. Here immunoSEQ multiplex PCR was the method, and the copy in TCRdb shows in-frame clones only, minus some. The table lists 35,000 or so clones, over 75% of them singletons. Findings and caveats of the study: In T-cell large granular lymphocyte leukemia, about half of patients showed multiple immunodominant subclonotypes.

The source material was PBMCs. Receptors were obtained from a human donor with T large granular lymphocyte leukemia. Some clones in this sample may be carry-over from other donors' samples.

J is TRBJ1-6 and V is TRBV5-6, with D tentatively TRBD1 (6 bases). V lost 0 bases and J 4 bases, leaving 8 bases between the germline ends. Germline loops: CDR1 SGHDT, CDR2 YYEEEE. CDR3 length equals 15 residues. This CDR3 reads CASSLDTGYNSPLHF. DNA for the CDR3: TGTGCCAGCAGCTTGGATACAGGGTATAATTCACCCCTCCACTTT. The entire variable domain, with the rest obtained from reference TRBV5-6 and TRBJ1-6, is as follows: DAGVTQSPTHLIKTRGQQVTLRCSPKSGHDTVSWYQQALGQGPQFIFQYYEEEERQRGNFPDRFSGHQFPNYSSELNVNALLLGDSALYLCASSLDTGYNSPLHFGNGTRLTVT.

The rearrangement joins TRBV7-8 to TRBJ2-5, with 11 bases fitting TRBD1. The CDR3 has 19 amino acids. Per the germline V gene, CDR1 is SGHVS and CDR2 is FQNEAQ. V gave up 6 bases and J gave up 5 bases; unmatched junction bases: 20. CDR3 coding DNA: TGTGCCAGCAGACATTGGCGGACAGGGGGCCCCAGGGGCGGGGAGACCCAGTACTTC. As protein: CASRHWRTGGPRGGETQYF.

CDR3 sequence reads: CATSQAVDSSATNEKLFF. The CDR3 nucleotides are TGTGCCACCAGCCAGGCCGTGGACAGCAGTGCAACTAATGAAAAACTGTTTTTT. This sequence joins TRBV15 and TRBJ1-4, with D perhaps matching TRBD1 (6 bases). Germline CDR1 and CDR2: LNHNV and YYDKDF (reference sequence). V was pared by 5 bases and J by 0 bases, with 19 bases between. The CDR3 is 18 residues long.

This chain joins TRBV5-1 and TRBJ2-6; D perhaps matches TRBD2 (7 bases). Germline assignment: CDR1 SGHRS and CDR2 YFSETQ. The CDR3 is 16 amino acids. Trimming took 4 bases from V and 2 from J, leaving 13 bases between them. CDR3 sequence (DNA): TGCGCCAGCAGCCCCGAGGGGGGGGCTGGGGCCAACGTCCTGACTTTC. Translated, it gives CASSPEGGAGANVLTF.